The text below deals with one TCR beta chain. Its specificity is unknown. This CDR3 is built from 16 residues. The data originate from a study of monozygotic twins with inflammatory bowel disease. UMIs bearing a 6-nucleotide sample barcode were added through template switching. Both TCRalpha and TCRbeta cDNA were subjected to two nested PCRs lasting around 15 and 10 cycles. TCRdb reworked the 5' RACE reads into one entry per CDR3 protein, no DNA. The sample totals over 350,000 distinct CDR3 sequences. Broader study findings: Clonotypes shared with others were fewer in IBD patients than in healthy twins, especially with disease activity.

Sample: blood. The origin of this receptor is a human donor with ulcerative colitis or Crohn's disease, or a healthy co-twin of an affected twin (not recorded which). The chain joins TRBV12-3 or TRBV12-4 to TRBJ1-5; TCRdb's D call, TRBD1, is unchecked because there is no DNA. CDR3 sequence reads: CASSFDRGGRNQPQHF.